These 23 T cell receptor beta chains were all obtained from the same sample, sequenced in a study of T cell responses to AZD1222 COVID-19 vaccine. Method: immunoSEQ multiplex PCR; TCRdb's copy keeps in-frame clones and lacks some. This table has 100,000 to 150,000 clones, under 90% appearing once. Specimen: peripheral blood, collected on day 0 of AZD1222 vaccination. The receptors stem from an adult in good health.

V usage is TRBV30 and J usage is TRBJ1-2, with a tentative D call TRBD1 (5 bases). V lost 2 bases and J 6 bases, leaving 13 bases between the germline ends. Looked up from germline, CDR1 is GTSNPN and CDR2 is SVGIG (reference sequence). This CDR3 is 13 amino acids long. The chain's CDR3 is CAWSNGLGDGYTF. The CDR3 DNA is TGTGCCTGGAGTAATGGGCTAGGGGATGGCTACACCTTC. The variable domain in full, with the rest retrieved from reference TRBV30 and TRBJ1-2, is SQTIHQWPATLVQPVGSPLSLECTVEGTSNPNLYWYRQAAGRGLQLLFYSVGIGQISSEVPQNLSASRPQDRQFILSSKKLLLSDSGFYLCAWSNGLGDGYTFGSGTRLTVV.

J is TRBJ2-1 and V is TRBV4-2; 8 positions match TRBD2. From germline, CDR1 is LGHNA and CDR2 YNFKEQ. The CDR3 is 16 amino acids. V shed 1 base, J shed 1 base, and the junction held 3 bases outside the gene matches. The CDR3 DNA reads TGTGCCAGCAGCCAAGCGGGAGGGCCGTCCTACAATGAGCAGTTCTTC. The encoded protein is CASSQAGGPSYNEQFF.

This chain connects TRBV2 to TRBJ1-3; no definite D call. The CDR3 consists of 14 residues. Germline CDR1 and CDR2: SNHLY and FYNNEI. Trimming removed 7 bases from V and 0 bases from J, with 10 bases in between. CDR3 DNA: TGTGCCAGCAAGACGGAGAGCTCTGGAAACACCATATATTTT. Translating it yields CASKTESSGNTIYF.

This chain joins TRBV6-5 and TRBJ1-3; D is unresolved. In germline, CDR1 is MNHEY, CDR2 SVGAGI. The V end was cut by 5 bases, the J end by 0 bases, with 8 bases between. This CDR3 is 14 amino acids long. CDR3 loop: CASSPMASGNTIYF. The CDR3 bases are TGTGCCAGCAGTCCCATGGCCTCTGGAAACACCATATATTTT.

This clone was detected only once. This chain connects TRBV9 to TRBJ1-1; D uncertain. V lost 4 bases, J lost 1 base, and 11 bases lay in between. The CDR3 length is 14 residues. Germline-derived CDR1 and CDR2 are SGDLS and YYNGEE. This chain's CDR3 is CASSITPGNTEAFF. In DNA form, the CDR3 reads TGTGCCAGCAGCATCACCCCAGGGAACACTGAAGCTTTCTTT.

This clone was recorded only once. The sample holds other DNA sequences that translate to the same CDR3. V is TRBV10-3 and J is TRBJ1-1; 7 nucleotides agree with TRBD1. The CDR3 spans 15 residues. V shed 3 bases and J 0 bases; nucleotides not matched to a gene: 4. Germline V gene lookup returns CDR1 ENHRY and CDR2 SYGVKD. The CDR3 coding sequence is TGTGCCATCAGTGACGAGGGGGCCATGAACACTGAAGCTTTCTTT. This gives the protein CAISDEGAMNTEAFF.

V is TRBV9 and J is TRBJ1-5; 10 bases are shared with TRBD1. CDR3 size: 16 residues. CDR1 is SGDLS and CDR2 is YYNGEE in the germline V gene. Trimming at V came to 4 bases and at J to 7 bases, leaving 11 bases not matched to a gene. CDR3 coding DNA: TGTGCCAGCAGCCCTAGTACGGGGACAGGGGCCCAGCCCCAGCATTTT. Encoded protein: CASSPSTGTGAQPQHF. Full variable domain (remainder filled in from reference TRBV9 and TRBJ1-5): DSGVTQTPKHLITATGQRVTLRCSPRSGDLSVYWYQQSLDQGLQFLIQYYNGEERAKGNILERFSAQQFPDLHSELNLSSLELGDSALYFCASSPSTGTGAQPQHFGDGTRLSIL.

The genes are TRBV6-5 and TRBJ1-1; D is ambiguous. The V gene lost 2 bases and the J gene lost 0 bases, with 7 bases spanning the gap. Germline V gives CDR1 MNHEY, CDR2 SVGAGI. This CDR3 has 14 amino acids. The CDR3 nucleotides read TGTGCCAGCAGTTACACCCCCGTGAACACTGAAGCTTTCTTT. It codes for CASSYTPVNTEAFF.

This clone was counted a few times. J is TRBJ2-1 and V is TRBV28, with D hard to call. Germline loops: CDR1 MDHEN, CDR2 SYDVKM. The CDR3 has 12 residues. V was pared by 2 bases and J by 4 bases, with 3 bases between. In nucleotides, the CDR3 is TGTGCCAGCAGTTTACCATACAATGAGCAGTTCTTC. Translated: CASSLPYNEQFF.

The rearrangement joins TRBV19 to TRBJ2-1, with a weak D call TRBD2 (6 bases). Trimming took 9 bases from V and 12 from J, leaving 15 bases between them. Germline V gene lookup returns CDR1 LNHDA and CDR2 SQIVND (reference sequence). The CDR3 is made up of 11 amino acids. The CDR3 nucleotides are TGTGCCAGCGGGACTTCGCGGGGGCAGTTCTTC. Translation gives CASGTSRGQFF.

The chain recombines TRBV6-5 with TRBJ2-5; D not certain. Trimming removed 6 bases at V and 3 bases at J, with 11 bases between. Per the germline V gene, CDR1 is MNHEY and CDR2 is SVGAGI. The CDR3 length is 13 residues. DNA for the CDR3: TGTGCCAGCAGCGCCAGGAGAGAAGAGACCCAGTACTTC. Translation gives CASSARREETQYF.

Of note for this clone: Other DNA sequences of this sample code for an identical CDR3. In nucleotides, the CDR3 is TGCGCCAGCAGCTTGACGGGAAATGAGCAGTTCTTC. Translation gives CASSLTGNEQFF. V gene TRBV5-1 combines with J gene TRBJ2-1, with D tentatively TRBD2 (5 bases). Between the trimmed V and J ends, which lost 1 base and 7 bases, there was a span of 6 bases. Germline values: CDR1 SGHRS, CDR2 YFSETQ. The CDR3 is made up of 12 amino acids.

Points on this clone: Germline and junction disagree at one end, which may indicate a read error. The gene calls are TRBV5-4 and TRBJ1-1; possibly TRBD1 for D (5 bases). Germline CDR1 is SGHNT and CDR2 is YYREEE (reference sequence). The length of the CDR3 is 16 residues. CDR3 in amino acids: CASSLGTRGLNTEAFF. The CDR3 DNA sequence: TGTGCCAGCAGTTTGGGGACCCGGGGATTGAACACTGAAGCTTTCTTT.

The CDR3, as DNA: TGCAGCGTTGAATTTGATGAGTCCAAAAACATTCAGTACTTC. The encoded protein is CSVEFDESKNIQYF. V gene TRBV29-1 combines with J gene TRBJ2-4; D not resolved. The germline V gene encodes CDR1 SQVTM and CDR2 ANQGSEA. This CDR3 is built from 14 residues. V lost 2 bases and J 2 bases, leaving 10 bases between the germline ends.

V gene TRBV9 combines with J gene TRBJ1-2; 9 bases are a match to TRBD1. This CDR3 is 13 amino acids long. Germline lookup yields CDR1 SGDLS and CDR2 YYNGEE. Trimming removed 3 bases from V and 7 bases from J; junction bases left unmatched: 4. CDR3 DNA: TGTGCCAGCAGCGCGACAGGGGGATCTGGCTACACCTTC. The encoded protein is CASSATGGSGYTF.

The gene calls are TRBV27 and TRBJ1-6, with TRBD1 as a possible D gene (5 bases). Germline V gene lookup returns CDR1 MNHEY and CDR2 SMNVEV (reference sequence). CDR3 size: 15 residues. Deletions cut 0 bases from V and 10 bases from J, with 13 bases between. CDR3 in amino acids: CASSLSAGRRSPLHF. CDR3 sequence (DNA): TGTGCCAGCAGTTTATCGGCAGGGCGGAGATCACCCCTCCACTTT.

Concerning this clone: At the DNA level, this CDR3 is encoded by other sequences in the same sample as well. V and J are TRBV24-1 and TRBJ1-2, with 7 bases aligning to TRBD1. This CDR3 is 14 amino acids long. Germline-derived CDR1 and CDR2 are KGHDR and SFDVKD. Trimming cost V 3 bases and J 2 bases; bases outside gene matches: 2. The CDR3 loop is CATSDKGQNYGYTF. The CDR3, as DNA: TGTGCCACCAGTGATAAGGGACAGAACTATGGCTACACCTTC.

The chain joins TRBV5-1 to TRBJ2-2; perhaps TRBD1 as D (7 bases). Germline assignment: CDR1 SGHRS and CDR2 YFSETQ. Trimming left V 0 bases short and J 4 bases short, with 16 bases between. There are 17 residues in the CDR3. In DNA form, the CDR3 reads TGCGCCAGCAGCTTGGCCGTAAGACAGGGAGGCACCGGGGAGCTGTTTTTT. Its protein is CASSLAVRQGGTGELFF.

This chain connects TRBV7-2 to TRBJ1-6; 9 positions agree with TRBD1. Losses at the gene ends were 4 bases for V and 8 bases for J; bases not matched to a gene: 3. Germline CDR1 reads SGHTA; CDR2 reads FQGNSA. This CDR3 contains 14 residues. CDR3 loop: CASSWDRVDSPLHF. CDR3 in DNA: TGTGCCAGCAGCTGGGACAGGGTTGATTCACCCCTCCACTTT.

Concerning this clone: Other nucleotide sequences in the sample specify the same CDR3. The chain has TRBV20-1 and TRBJ1-3; D is unresolved. Germline V gene data show CDR1 as DFQATT and CDR2 as SNEGSKA (reference sequence). Trimming took 1 base from V and 4 from J, leaving 2 bases between them. The CDR3 extends over 11 amino acids. The CDR3 region has the DNA TGCAGTGCTAGAGGGGGAAACACCATATATTTT. Translated, it gives CSARGGNTIYF.

The J gene is TRBJ1-6, the V gene TRBV5-4; 9 bases agree with TRBD1. The germline CDR1 and CDR2 sequences are SGHNT and YYREEE (reference sequence). The CDR3 has 14 residues. V was pared by 3 bases and J by 10 bases, with 5 bases of the junction left unmatched. The CDR3 sequence is CASSWDRDGSPLHF. The CDR3 bases are TGTGCCAGCAGCTGGGACAGGGATGGGTCACCCCTCCACTTT.

The CDR3 coding sequence is TGTGCCAGTAAAAACCCCCACCAGGGGAACACTGAAGCTTTCTTT. It is translated as CASKNPHQGNTEAFF. V usage is TRBV19 and J usage is TRBJ1-1; D possibly corresponds to TRBD1 (5 bases). This CDR3 is built from 15 residues. Per germline, CDR1 LNHDA and CDR2 SQIVND (reference sequence). The V and J ends lost 7 bases and 1 base respectively, with 16 bases between them.

The chain couples TRBV18 to TRBJ1-4; possible D gene TRBD1, 5 bases. The V and J ends lost 1 base and 8 bases respectively, with 11 bases between them. This CDR3 comprises 14 residues. The germline V gene encodes CDR1 KGHSH and CDR2 LQKENI. As DNA, the CDR3 is TGTGCCAGCTCACCACTCTCAGGGCAGGAAAAACTGTTTTTT. It encodes CASSPLSGQEKLFF.